The present TCR beta chain was sequenced within a study of blood T cell repertoires in COVID-19 (dated by TCRdb to the early 2020s). Study-level background: Samples covering the acute and convalescent phases of COVID-19 were provided by collaborators in the United States, Italy and Spain. The prospective study material was composed of cDNA or gDNA derived from T cells, B-cell-depleted T cells, or PBMCs. Subjects who had been exposed to COVID-19, were actively infected with it, or had recovered from it provided the deeply sampled blood TCRbeta repertoires that made up the dataset. The repertoires were made available in a free public database intended to serve as a resource for research on the immune response to SARS-CoV-2. Samples came from the ongoing ImmuneRACE study (first 160 participants) plus 1,254 subjects from 6 global collaborators. Sample metadata almost always included a de-identified subject ID, COVID-19 status, age in years and sex. Where HLA class I and class II types were available, the types were taken from metadata supplied by the sample provider, not from assay-based typing.

In regard to this clone: This clone's antigen is unknown. Base qualities are not at hand, and no much larger clone is one base apart.

The immunoSEQ Assay, a bias-controlled multiplex PCR, was used to amplify TCRbeta CDR3 regions from genomic DNA. The authors processed their data as follows. The number of nucleated cells in each sample was estimated by amplification of reference gene primers within the assay. Sequence reads were collapsed and filtered to measure the absolute abundance of every unique TCRbeta CDR3 rearrangement. For each sample, productive Simpson clonality was calculated as the square root of Simpson's diversity index across productive rearrangements. TCRdb obtained this table from immuneACCESS and retained in-frame rearrangements with V and J assigned. These tables miss some clones; where compared with another copy, unresolved V genes account for less than half of the shortfall, and the remainder is unexplained. Clone size and V and J calls were adopted from that table, with D and trimming inferred from the DNA. The sample table shows roughly 20,000 clones, and approximately 90% are seen once. Roughly a sixth of the sample is held by the ten biggest clonotypes.

V is clipped by 2 bases and J by 7 bases, and the sequence between their germline boundaries is 9 bases long. CDR1 and CDR2 were assigned from the germline V gene (reference sequence) as SEHNR and FQNEAQ. The CDR3, from cysteine to phenylalanine, totals 12 residues. The DNA shown is the 36-base CDR3, in frame from base 1. Whole blood was collected in K2EDTA tubes by collaborating institutions according to the institutions' own protocols. For TCRbeta analysis, collaborator samples were shipped as frozen whole blood, as isolated PBMCs, or as DNA extracted from either sample type. Findings and caveats that apply to the study as a whole: The quantity of clinical and demographic metadata differed by source and by participant and was supplied without curation.

This sequence uses TRBV7-9 and TRBJ2-7; possibly the D gene is TRBD1, per 6 matching bases. What was sequenced was peripheral blood. The TCR originated in a human donor in a cohort sampled during active COVID-19. The DNA is TGTGCCAGCAGCTTATCTCAGGGGGAGCAGTACTTC. This translates into CASSLSQGEQYF.